This T cell receptor (beta chain) came from a study of blood T cell repertoires in COVID-19. Study-wide context: There were acute and convalescent COVID-19 samples, and they came from the United States, Italy and Spain. The analysed material was cDNA or gDNA that came from T cells, B-cell-depleted T cells, or PBMCs.

V lost 10 bases, J lost 4 bases, and 22 bases lay in between. The germline V gene has CDR1 MNHEY and CDR2 SVGAGI. CDR3 length: 15 residues. Only in-frame clones appear in the TCRdb table, and some are missing; sequencing was by immunoSEQ multiplex PCR. The sample lists roughly 140,000 clones, 85% to 90% seen once, with 15% in the top ten. This sequence originates from a woman aged 40 to 50 with acute or convalescent COVID-19. The chain joins TRBV6-5 to TRBJ1-2; D is possibly TRBD1 (6 bases). The sequenced material came from peripheral blood. The CDR3 nucleotides read TGTGCCACCGAAACCGGGACACCGTCCTTCTATGGCTACACCTTC. It specifies CATETGTPSFYGYTF.